The 27 T cell receptor beta chains in this list originate from one sample, sequenced in a study of beta chain features in type 1 diabetes. The study, taken as a whole, reports: For Type 1 diabetes patients, all four CD4+ subsets carried TCRB CDR3s that were moderately but significantly shorter.

Their antigens are not known. The whole isolated RNA underwent reverse transcription, so sequencing captured expressed TCRB transcripts. The protocol was immunoSEQ multiplex PCR, while the TCRdb copy is restricted to in-frame clones and leaves out a portion. The top ten clones hold roughly 0.013% of a sample with 250,000 to 300,000 clones, 20% to 25% of them seen once. Sequences were obtained from naive CD4+ T cells from blood. The source is a woman under 40 with type 1 diabetes.

V and J are TRBV9 and TRBJ1-1; 8 bases are a match to TRBD1. The V gene's germline CDR1 is SGDLS and CDR2 YYNGEE. The V gene end was trimmed by 2 bases and the J gene end by 4 bases; junction bases not matched to a gene: 4. The CDR3 loop spans 14 amino acids. CDR3 residues: CASSVRGLSTEAFF. As DNA, the CDR3 is TGTGCCAGCAGCGTCAGGGGGCTAAGCACTGAAGCTTTCTTT.

The V and J genes are TRBV19 and TRBJ1-1; tentatively, D is TRBD1 (6 bases). The CDR3 length is 13 residues. CDR1 LNHDA and CDR2 SQIVND come from the germline V gene (reference sequence). V gave up 9 bases and J gave up 0 bases, with 11 bases separating them. CDR3 coding DNA: TGTGCCAGCAAAGACAGGCTGAACACTGAAGCTTTCTTT. Protein: CASKDRLNTEAFF.

The V and J genes are TRBV25-1 and TRBJ2-1, with 11 bases aligning to TRBD2. J gave up 4 bases and V 0 bases, and 5 bases lay outside the gene matches. The length of the CDR3 is 17 residues. Germline-derived CDR1 and CDR2 are MGHDK and SYGVNS. The CDR3 nucleotides read TGTGCCAGCAGTGAATACCTGGGACTAGCGGAATACAATGAGCAGTTCTTC. Translating it yields CASSEYLGLAEYNEQFF.

The rearrangement links TRBV5-1 to TRBJ2-2, with TRBD1 matching over 8 bases. CDR1 SGHRS and CDR2 YFSETQ come from the germline V gene. With V trimmed by 0 bases and J by 4 bases, 8 bases remained unmatched. This CDR3 contains 17 residues. The CDR3 reads CASSLGMTGAFTGELFF. The CDR3 DNA is TGCGCCAGCAGCTTGGGTATGACAGGGGCCTTCACCGGGGAGCTGTTTTTT.

This clone was counted only a few times. This chain joins TRBV30 and TRBJ2-2; 8 bases align to TRBD2. The CDR3 runs to 17 residues. V lost 4 bases and J lost 6; bases outside the gene matches: 16. Germline lookup yields CDR1 GTSNPN and CDR2 SVGIG (reference sequence). CDR3 coding DNA: TGTGCCTGGAACTCCTATCCGGGCGGGGGGAATGCCGGGGAGCTGTTTTTT. It codes for CAWNSYPGGGNAGELFF.

Only one count was recorded for this clone. The chain uses TRBV6-5 and TRBJ1-5; the match to TRBD1 covers 7 bases. The germline gives CDR1 MNHEY, CDR2 SVGAGI. After removal of 6 bases from V and 5 bases from J, the junction contained 10 bases not matched to a gene. The CDR3 spans 15 residues. CDR3 DNA sequence: TGTGCCAGCAGCCTACAGGGGAATTGGGATCAGCCCCAGCATTTT. It specifies CASSLQGNWDQPQHF.

This clone was observed a few times. The rearrangement links TRBV4-1 to TRBJ2-1; 7 nucleotides agree with TRBD2. Germline CDR1 and CDR2: MGHRA and YSYEKL. This CDR3 is 19 amino acids long. With V trimmed by 0 bases and J by 4 bases, 15 bases remained unmatched. CDR3 in amino acids: CASSQDGPGGQTSYNEQFF. CDR3 coding DNA: TGCGCCAGCAGCCAAGATGGTCCGGGAGGCCAAACGTCATACAATGAGCAGTTCTTC.

The rearrangement uses TRBV7-2 and TRBJ2-3, with TRBD2 matching over 10 bases. The CDR3 sequence is 17 residues long. J lost 4 bases, V lost 2 bases, and 9 bases had no gene match. Germline CDR1 and CDR2: SGHTA and FQGNSA. The CDR3 DNA is TGTGCCAGCAGCTTACGGCCTAGCGGGAGTGTCGCAGATACGCAGTATTTT. It encodes CASSLRPSGSVADTQYF.

This clone was seen a few times. The rearrangement joins TRBV29-1 to TRBJ2-1, with D possibly TRBD2 on 6 matching bases. V shed 0 bases and J shed 0 bases, with 15 bases lying between them. This CDR3 has 17 residues. Germline lookup yields CDR1 SQVTM and CDR2 ANQGSEA. DNA for the CDR3: TGCAGCGTTGAAGACCGACTCGGGCGGGACTCCTACAATGAGCAGTTCTTC. It specifies CSVEDRLGRDSYNEQFF.

The CDR3 DNA is TGTGCCAGCAATTCCTGGTTGAGGCCCTCCTACGAGCAGTACTTC. This codes for CASNSWLRPSYEQYF. The chain couples TRBV11-2 to TRBJ2-7; unclear D gene. Germline V gives CDR1 SGHAT, CDR2 FQNNGV. Trimming took 7 bases from V and 0 from J, leaving 16 bases between them. The CDR3 is made up of 15 amino acids. Full variable domain (remainder filled in from reference TRBV11-2 and TRBJ2-7): EAGVAQSPRYKIIEKRQSVAFWCNPISGHATLYWYQQILGQGPKLLIQFQNNGVVDDSQLPKDRFSAERLKGVDSTLKIQPAKLEDSAVYLCASNSWLRPSYEQYFGPGTRLTVT.

The chain employs TRBV5-1 and TRBJ1-2, with 10 positions matching TRBD1. This CDR3 has 15 amino acids. The V gene end was trimmed by 2 bases and the J gene end by 6 bases; junction bases not matched to a gene: 7. CDR1 and CDR2 from the germline V gene are SGHRS and YFSETQ. The CDR3 reads CASSFRDRGSDGYTF. The CDR3 DNA reads as TGCGCCAGCAGCTTCCGGGACAGGGGATCTGATGGCTACACCTTC.

This clone was detected a few times. The V call is TRBV5-1, the J call TRBJ2-7; D might be TRBD2 (7 bases). The CDR3 is made up of 14 amino acids. The V end lost 4 bases, the J end lost 6 bases, and 17 bases lay between the germline ends. The germline V gene has CDR1 SGHRS and CDR2 YFSETQ. CDR3 in amino acids: CASSPGGGSGEQYF. For the CDR3, the DNA is TGCGCCAGCAGCCCGGGGGGCGGATCTGGCGAGCAGTACTTC.

This clone was seen a few times. The gene calls are TRBV28 and TRBJ2-1; 8 positions agree with TRBD1. V gave up 1 base and J gave up 3 bases; unmatched junction bases: 5. Germline V gives CDR1 MDHEN, CDR2 SYDVKM. CDR3 length equals 16 residues. This CDR3 reads CASSLYGQGHYNEQFF. DNA for the CDR3: TGTGCCAGCAGTTTATACGGACAGGGCCACTACAATGAGCAGTTCTTC.

This clone showed up just a few times. V is TRBV29-1 and J is TRBJ2-3; 7 bases align to TRBD2. The V and J ends lost 4 bases and 6 bases, in that order; junction bases with no gene match: 4. This CDR3 has 12 residues. CDR1 and CDR2 (germline): SQVTM, ANQGSEA. The CDR3 DNA is TGCAGCGTTGGGGGGGGAGAGGATACGCAGTATTTT. This gives the protein CSVGGGEDTQYF.

The J gene is TRBJ2-6, the V gene TRBV7-9; D is uncertain. This CDR3 spans 16 amino acids. V was cut by 3 bases and J by 1 base, with 10 bases left in between. CDR1 is SEHNR and CDR2 is FQNEAQ in the germline V gene (reference sequence). The CDR3 coding sequence is TGTGCCAGCAGCTTCTCTTCGGTATCTGGGGCCAACGTCCTGACTTTC. Translation: CASSFSSVSGANVLTF.

This clone turned up a few times. V usage is TRBV2 and J usage is TRBJ2-1, with no clear D. CDR1 SNHLY and CDR2 FYNNEI come from the germline V gene. V was trimmed by 6 bases and J by 8 bases, leaving 17 bases between them. The CDR3 covers 14 residues. CDR3 sequence (DNA): TGTGCCAGCAGCTACTTACAGTCAGATGATGAGCAGTTCTTC. Translation gives CASSYLQSDDEQFF.

This clone was seen more than once but under ten times. The V gene is TRBV14, the J gene TRBJ2-5; maybe TRBD1 (6 bases). Germline V lookup: CDR1 SGHDN, CDR2 FVKESK. V was shortened by 4 bases and J by 7 bases, with 10 bases between the two germline ends. The CDR3 totals 12 residues. CDR3 DNA sequence: TGTGCCAGCAGCCCCACAGGGATGACCCAGTACTTC. Its protein is CASSPTGMTQYF.

This clone was seen a few times. At one boundary the junction diverges from the germline segment, which might be a read error. V usage is TRBV29-1 and J usage is TRBJ2-2; a possible D gene is TRBD2 (5 bases). Germline lookup yields CDR1 SQVTM and CDR2 ANQGSEA. The CDR3 runs 15 residues. The CDR3 is CSIEEAASRPGELFF. The CDR3 DNA reads as TGCAGCATTGAAGAGGCGGCTAGCCGTCCCGGGGAGCTGTTTTTT.

This clone was observed a few times. The V call is TRBV4-1, the J call TRBJ2-1; D might be TRBD2 (6 bases). Looked up from germline, CDR1 is MGHRA and CDR2 is YSYEKL. The CDR3 is 12 residues long. Trimming removed 2 bases at V and 13 bases at J, with 12 bases between. CDR3 sequence reads: CASSQPGRPQFF. The CDR3 DNA reads as TGCGCCAGCAGCCAACCCGGGAGACCCCAGTTCTTC.

The chain joins TRBV10-3 to TRBJ1-5; D not certain. The CDR3 loop spans 12 amino acids. The V end was cut by 2 bases, the J end by 4 bases, with 3 bases between. Germline CDR1 and CDR2: ENHRY and SYGVKD. The CDR3, as DNA: TGTGCCATCAGTGAGACTAATCAGCCCCAGCATTTT. Protein product: CAISETNQPQHF.

The table lists this clone with a few counts. V usage is TRBV4-1 and J usage is TRBJ1-2; a possible D gene is TRBD1 (5 bases). Germline lookup yields CDR1 MGHRA and CDR2 YSYEKL. This CDR3 is built from 15 residues. Trimming cost V 6 bases and J 0 bases, with 14 bases left between them. CDR3 sequence (DNA): TGCGCCAGCAGTCGACAGCTAGTAGCTAACTATGGCTACACCTTC. Amino acid sequence: CASSRQLVANYGYTF.

A few counts support this clone. J is TRBJ2-3 and V is TRBV29-1; 11 positions agree with TRBD2. V was clipped by 7 bases and J by 6 bases; unmatched bases: 9. The CDR3 is 14 amino acids. Per germline, CDR1 SQVTM and CDR2 ANQGSEA. This CDR3 is CSASSSGRTDTQYF. For the CDR3, the DNA is TGCAGCGCCTCCTCTAGCGGGAGGACGGATACGCAGTATTTT.

This clone was counted between two and nine times. The rearrangement uses TRBV5-1 and TRBJ2-3, with TRBD2 matching 9 bases. Germline V gene data show CDR1 as SGHRS and CDR2 as YFSETQ. The CDR3 is made up of 15 amino acids. Trimming took 4 bases from V and 0 from J; bases not matched to a gene: 3. CDR3 in amino acids: CASSTTSGSTDTQYF. Here the CDR3 DNA reads TGCGCCAGCAGCACCACTAGCGGGAGCACAGATACGCAGTATTTT.

This clone showed up just a few times. This chain uses TRBV11-2 with TRBJ2-7, with TRBD1 identical over 7 bases. Trimming at V came to 5 bases and at J to 2 bases, leaving 12 bases not matched to a gene. CDR1 and CDR2 (germline): SGHAT, FQNNGV. This CDR3 has 16 residues. CDR3 sequence reads: CASSPRTGVIPYEQYF. The CDR3 coding sequence is TGTGCCAGCAGCCCCAGAACAGGGGTTATCCCCTACGAGCAGTACTTC. The full variable domain, its missing parts supplied by reference TRBV11-2 and TRBJ2-7, is EAGVAQSPRYKIIEKRQSVAFWCNPISGHATLYWYQQILGQGPKLLIQFQNNGVVDDSQLPKDRFSAERLKGVDSTLKIQPAKLEDSAVYLCASSPRTGVIPYEQYFGPGTRLTVT.

There are a few counts of this clone. This chain uses TRBV4-2 with TRBJ2-4, with D perhaps matching TRBD2 (6 bases). The V end lost 4 bases, the J end lost 10 bases, and 17 bases lay between the germline ends. The CDR3 runs 14 residues. Germline assignment: CDR1 LGHNA and CDR2 YNFKEQ. Written as DNA, the CDR3 is TGTGCCAGCAGCCCGGCGGGATCCCCCCGAATTCAGTACTTC. Translating it yields CASSPAGSPRIQYF.

The chain employs TRBV6-1 and TRBJ2-7; TRBD1 matches at 9 bases. Germline CDR1 reads MNHNS; CDR2 reads SASEGT. The CDR3 runs 15 residues. With V trimmed by 3 bases and J by 6 bases, 9 bases remained unmatched. The CDR3 loop reads CASSDPDRGYSEQYF. For the CDR3, the DNA is TGTGCCAGCAGTGACCCCGACAGGGGGTACAGCGAGCAGTACTTC.

The CDR3 is CASSISGRDEQYF. The DNA of the CDR3 is TGTGCCAGCAGCATAAGCGGGAGAGACGAGCAGTACTTC. The chain couples TRBV5-4 to TRBJ2-7; 8 positions agree with TRBD2. The ends lost 4 bases at V and 5 bases at J; junction bases unmatched: 5. Germline V gene lookup returns CDR1 SGHNT and CDR2 YYREEE (reference sequence). CDR3 size: 13 residues.